This T cell receptor beta chain was found in a study of shared clonotypes between healthy human individuals. Study findings and constraints: Incompleteness in sorted-subset sequencing, despite large depth, was shown by rarefaction.

Germline values: CDR1 MDHEN, CDR2 SYDVKM. V gave up 4 bases and J gave up 2 bases; unmatched junction bases: 5. The CDR3 loop spans 16 amino acids. The assay was immunoSEQ multiplex PCR, and TCRdb's table has in-frame clones only and misses some. The table lists some 650,000 clones, more than 95% of them singletons. About this clone itself: The antigen is undetermined.

The specimen sequenced was naive CD4+ T cells sorted from blood. Described subset: CD45RA+ positively selected. V gene TRBV28 combines with J gene TRBJ1-5, with 10 positions matching TRBD1. The origin of this receptor is a woman under 40 in good health. This chain's CDR3 is CASSYPGQGGNQPQHF. In nucleotides, the CDR3 is TGTGCCAGCAGTTACCCTGGACAGGGGGGCAATCAGCCCCAGCATTTT.